What follows are 19 T cell receptor beta chains derived from one specimen sequenced in a study of blood T cell repertoires in COVID-19 (dated by TCRdb to the early 2020s). The library was produced with the immunoSEQ multiplex PCR assay. Imported from immuneACCESS, the table was reduced by TCRdb to in-frame sequences with V and J called. These copies leave out some clones; in studies compared against another copy, an unresolved V gene accounts for under half, and the cause of the remainder is not known. The sample includes around 260,000 clones, with about 80% observed a single time. The top ten hold around 16% of the sample. Input material: peripheral blood. The receptors stem from a person between 70 and 80 years old with COVID-19, enrolled during active disease.

The rearrangement uses TRBV5-1 and TRBJ2-1; D possibly corresponds to TRBD1 (5 bases). This CDR3 contains 15 residues. V was cut by 0 bases and J by 10 bases, with 17 bases left in between. In germline, CDR1 is SGHRS, CDR2 YFSETQ. The CDR3 DNA sequence: TGCGCCAGCAGCTTGGTGGCCGGGTGGGGCAAAGAGCAGTTCTTC. Translation: CASSLVAGWGKEQFF. Together with reference TRBV5-1 and TRBJ2-1, the CDR3 gives the full variable domain: KAGVTQTPRYLIKTRGQQVTLSCSPISGHRSVSWYQQTPGQGLQFLFEYFSETQRNKGNFPGRFSGRQFSNSRSEMNVSTLELGDSALYLCASSLVAGWGKEQFFGPGTRLTVL.

The V gene is TRBV2, the J gene TRBJ2-5; maybe TRBD2 (6 bases). V lost 8 bases and J lost 7, with 23 bases in between. This CDR3 has 15 residues. The germline V gene has CDR1 SNHLY and CDR2 FYNNEI. CDR3 loop: CASRLEAGKEGTQYF. CDR3 in DNA: TGTGCCAGCCGCTTAGAAGCGGGCAAGGAGGGGACCCAGTACTTC.

The V call is TRBV7-9, the J call TRBJ2-5, with 9 bases lining up with TRBD1. This CDR3 has 15 residues. Germline-derived CDR1 and CDR2 are SEHNR and FQNEAQ (reference sequence). After removal of 5 bases from V and 0 bases from J, the junction contained 4 bases not matched to a gene. CDR3 amino acids: CASSRTGAHQETQYF. In DNA form, the CDR3 reads TGTGCCAGCAGCCGGACAGGGGCCCACCAAGAGACCCAGTACTTC.

The rearrangement uses TRBV5-5 and TRBJ2-2, with 8 positions matching TRBD2. CDR3 length equals 16 residues. CDR1 is SGHKS and CDR2 is YYEKEE in the germline V gene (reference sequence). V lost 4 bases, J lost 0 bases, and 5 bases stayed unmatched. The chain's CDR3 is CASSLGGGANTGELFF. The CDR3, as DNA: TGTGCCAGCAGCCTCGGGGGGGGCGCGAACACCGGGGAGCTGTTTTTT.

The gene calls are TRBV6-5 and TRBJ1-1; 7 bases match TRBD1. The ends lost 7 bases at V and 4 bases at J; junction bases unmatched: 9. CDR1 is MNHEY and CDR2 is SVGAGI in the germline V gene. The CDR3 is 14 residues long. CDR3 protein: CASTMEGGLTEAFF. As DNA, the CDR3 is TGTGCCAGCACCATGGAAGGGGGCCTCACTGAAGCTTTCTTT.

This clone was observed a single time. J is TRBJ2-1 and V is TRBV7-2; D is possibly TRBD2 (6 bases). Trimming stripped 5 bases from V and 4 bases from J, with 12 bases between. CDR3 length: 14 residues. Looked up from germline, CDR1 is SGHTA and CDR2 is FQGNSA. The CDR3 region is CASSPGRGYNEQFF. DNA for the CDR3: TGTGCCAGCAGCCCGGGTCGGGGGTACAATGAGCAGTTCTTC.

The chain uses TRBV4-3 and TRBJ2-7, with D perhaps TRBD1 (6 bases). Germline CDR1 and CDR2: LGHNA and YSLEER. Trimming left V 0 bases short and J 2 bases short, with 14 bases between. The CDR3 extends over 16 amino acids. DNA of the CDR3: TGCGCCAGCAGCCAAGATTGGACAGTTCTAACCTACGAGCAGTACTTC. This codes for CASSQDWTVLTYEQYF.

The V call is TRBV28, the J call TRBJ2-5; the D gene is possibly TRBD2 (5 bases). Per the germline V gene, CDR1 is MDHEN and CDR2 is SYDVKM. V lost 2 bases, J lost 2 bases, and 9 bases lay in between. The CDR3 has 14 residues. CDR3 nucleotides: TGTGCCAGCAGTTTAGCGGGTCCTCAAGAGACCCAGTACTTC. Residues: CASSLAGPQETQYF.

The count of this clone is one. This chain links TRBV19 with TRBJ1-5, with D possibly being TRBD1 (6 bases). Trimming cost V 7 bases and J 4 bases, with 14 bases left between them. The CDR3 is 14 residues long. Germline V gene data show CDR1 as LNHDA and CDR2 as SQIVND (reference sequence). This chain's CDR3 is CASIKQGRNQPQHF. The CDR3 DNA reads TGTGCCAGTATTAAACAGGGACGAAATCAGCCCCAGCATTTT.

V is TRBV3-1 (or the pseudogene TRBV3-2) and J is TRBJ2-1, with D perhaps TRBD2 (5 bases). The germline CDR1 and CDR2 sequences are LGHDT and YNNKEL (reference sequence). V was trimmed by 0 bases and J by 1 base, leaving 10 bases between them. This CDR3 spans 16 amino acids. In DNA, the CDR3 is TGTGCCAGCAGCCAAGAGGTACTAGGGTCCTACAATGAGCAGTTCTTC. Translated: CASSQEVLGSYNEQFF.

This chain uses TRBV7-9 with TRBJ2-2; TRBD2 aligns across 14 bases. J was trimmed by 5 bases and V by 0 bases; bases with no gene match: 8. Germline CDR1 is SEHNR and CDR2 is FQNEAQ (reference sequence). There are 19 residues in the CDR3. The CDR3 is CASSLAGLAGVIDTGELFF. CDR3 sequence (DNA): TGTGCCAGCAGCTTAGCGGGACTAGCGGGAGTTATCGATACCGGGGAGCTGTTTTTT.

CDR3 residues: CASSQERADSYNEQFF. Written as DNA, the CDR3 is TGTGCCAGCAGCCAAGAGCGAGCGGATTCCTACAATGAGCAGTTCTTC. The chain has TRBV4-2 and TRBJ2-1, with D tentatively TRBD2 (5 bases). CDR3 length: 16 amino acids. Germline V gene sequence: CDR1 LGHNA, CDR2 YNFKEQ. Trimming cost V 0 bases and J 1 base, with 10 bases left between them.

This rearrangement joins TRBV6-5 to TRBJ2-5, with D perhaps matching TRBD1 (6 bases). The CDR3 runs 11 residues. CDR1 is MNHEY, CDR2 SVGAGI, per germline. The V gene lost 9 bases and the J gene lost 5 bases, with 10 bases spanning the gap. CDR3 in amino acids: CASKRGETQYF. CDR3 nucleotide sequence: TGTGCCAGTAAGAGGGGGGAGACCCAGTACTTC.

V is TRBV6-2 or TRBV6-3 and J is TRBJ2-6, with D possibly matching TRBD2 (5 bases). The V end was cut by 3 bases, the J end by 0 bases, with 12 bases between. Germline V gene sequence: CDR1 MNHEY, CDR2 SVGEGT. This CDR3 has 17 residues. DNA for the CDR3: TGTGCCAGCAGTTATTTTTCCCGGGGCTCTGGGGCCAACGTCCTGACTTTC. This encodes CASSYFSRGSGANVLTF.

The CDR3 DNA reads as TGTGCCATCAGTGTATCAGGGCCCTCCAGGTATGGCTACACCTTC. It encodes CAISVSGPSRYGYTF. The chain carries TRBV10-3 and TRBJ1-2; TRBD1 might be the D (5 bases). V lost 4 bases and J lost 5, with 17 bases in between. This CDR3 comprises 15 residues. Germline CDR1 ENHRY, CDR2 SYGVKD.

The chain joins TRBV11-1 to TRBJ2-7; unclear D gene. Germline-derived CDR1 and CDR2 are SGHAT and FQDESV (reference sequence). The CDR3 consists of 12 residues. V was pared by 5 bases and J by 5 bases, with 10 bases between. As DNA, the CDR3 is TGTGCCAGCAGCCCCCACCAGAACGAGCAGTACTTC. Its translation: CASSPHQNEQYF.

The count of this clone is one. The chain couples TRBV19 to TRBJ2-1, with D perhaps TRBD2 (5 bases). The length of the CDR3 is 15 residues. Germline CDR1 is LNHDA and CDR2 is SQIVND (reference sequence). Trimming removed 3 bases from V and 4 bases from J, with 13 bases in between. CDR3 protein: CASSMGGGRYNEQFF. DNA for the CDR3: TGTGCCAGTAGTATGGGTGGAGGTCGGTACAATGAGCAGTTCTTC.

The chain links TRBV7-2 to TRBJ1-5, with D possibly TRBD1 on 5 matching bases. CDR1 and CDR2 from the germline V gene are SGHTA and FQGNSA. The CDR3 is 14 amino acids. With 5 bases removed from V and 2 bases from J, the gap between germline ends came to 10 bases. CDR3 coding DNA: TGTGCCAGCAGCCTACCGGGGGGCAATCAGCCCCAGCATTTT. Amino acid sequence: CASSLPGGNQPQHF.

J is TRBJ2-1 and V is TRBV24-1, with 8 bases matching TRBD2. The CDR3 runs 13 residues. V dropped 7 bases and J dropped 6; count of bases not matched to a gene: 4. Germline assignment: CDR1 KGHDR and CDR2 SFDVKD. The CDR3 loop is CATSGGAGNEQFF. CDR3 sequence (DNA): TGTGCCACCAGCGGGGGGGCCGGCAATGAGCAGTTCTTC.